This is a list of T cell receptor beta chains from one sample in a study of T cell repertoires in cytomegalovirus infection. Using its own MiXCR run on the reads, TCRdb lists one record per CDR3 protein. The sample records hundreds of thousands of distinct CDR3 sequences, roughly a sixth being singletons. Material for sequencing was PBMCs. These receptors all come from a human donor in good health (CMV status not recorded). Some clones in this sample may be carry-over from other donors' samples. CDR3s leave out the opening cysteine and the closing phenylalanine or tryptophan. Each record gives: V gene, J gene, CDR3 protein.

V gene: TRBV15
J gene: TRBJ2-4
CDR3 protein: ATSRQSPGFAAKNIQY

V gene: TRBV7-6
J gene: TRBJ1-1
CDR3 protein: ASSPVLRGATEAF

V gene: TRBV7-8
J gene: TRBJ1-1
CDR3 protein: ASSDSAPGRFSVNTEAF

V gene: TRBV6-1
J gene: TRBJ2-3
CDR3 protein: ASSPTPRGASTDTQY

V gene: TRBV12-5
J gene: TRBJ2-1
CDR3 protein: ASGLGPNEQF

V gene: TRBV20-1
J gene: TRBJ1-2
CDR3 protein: SARVFDRRNYGYT

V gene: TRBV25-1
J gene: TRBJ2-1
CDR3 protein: ASSASPGYEQF

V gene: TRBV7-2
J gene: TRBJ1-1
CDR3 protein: ASSPVTGAEAF

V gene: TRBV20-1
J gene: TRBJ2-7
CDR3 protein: SASRTGASYEQY

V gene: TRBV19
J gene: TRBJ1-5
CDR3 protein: ASSIQETHQPQH

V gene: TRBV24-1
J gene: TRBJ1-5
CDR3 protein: ATSDFKGQGRQPQH

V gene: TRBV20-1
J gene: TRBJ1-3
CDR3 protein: SARDTTGTGFVGGNTIY

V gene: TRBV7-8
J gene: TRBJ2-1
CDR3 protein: ASSLFSDYSAEQF